Following are 3 T cell receptor beta chains from one sample sequenced in a study of cytomegalovirus exposure and HLA in healthy donors. The PCR employed 60 Vbeta primers together with 13 Jbeta primers. Produced via immunoSEQ multiplex PCR; TCRdb's table is partial and in-frame only. The table records some 120,000 clones, 75% of them present only once. The sequencing sample was made of PBMCs. These receptor sequences come from a woman aged 35 to 49 in good health and CMV-seropositive.

This clone was observed a single time. The chain is built from TRBV6-1 and TRBJ2-5; 9 bases are shared with TRBD2. The CDR3 contains 14 residues. V gave up 5 bases and J gave up 5 bases; unmatched junction bases: 6. Per the germline V gene, CDR1 is MNHNS and CDR2 is SASEGT. The CDR3 here is CASSMAGGAETQYF. The CDR3 DNA reads as TGTGCCAGCAGTATGGCGGGGGGGGCGGAGACCCAGTACTTC.

The V gene is TRBV11-2, the J gene TRBJ1-3, with a weak D call TRBD1 (6 bases). In germline, CDR1 is SGHAT, CDR2 FQNNGV. Trimming pared 4 bases from V and 3 bases from J, leaving 10 bases between. This CDR3 region has 14 residues. This CDR3 reads CASSSNRVGNTIYF. The CDR3 bases are TGTGCCAGCAGCTCCAACAGGGTTGGAAACACCATATATTTT. Supplemented by reference TRBV11-2 and TRBJ1-3, the full variable domain reads EAGVAQSPRYKIIEKRQSVAFWCNPISGHATLYWYQQILGQGPKLLIQFQNNGVVDDSQLPKDRFSAERLKGVDSTLKIQPAKLEDSAVYLCASSSNRVGNTIYFGEGSWLTVV.

V gene TRBV7-2 combines with J gene TRBJ1-4; the D gene is possibly TRBD1 (6 bases). Trimming stripped 5 bases from V and 8 bases from J, with 12 bases between. In germline, CDR1 is SGHTA, CDR2 FQGNSA. This CDR3 contains 13 residues. CDR3 sequence reads: CASSPRQAEKLFF. In DNA form, the CDR3 reads TGTGCCAGCAGCCCCCGACAGGCCGAAAAACTGTTTTTT.